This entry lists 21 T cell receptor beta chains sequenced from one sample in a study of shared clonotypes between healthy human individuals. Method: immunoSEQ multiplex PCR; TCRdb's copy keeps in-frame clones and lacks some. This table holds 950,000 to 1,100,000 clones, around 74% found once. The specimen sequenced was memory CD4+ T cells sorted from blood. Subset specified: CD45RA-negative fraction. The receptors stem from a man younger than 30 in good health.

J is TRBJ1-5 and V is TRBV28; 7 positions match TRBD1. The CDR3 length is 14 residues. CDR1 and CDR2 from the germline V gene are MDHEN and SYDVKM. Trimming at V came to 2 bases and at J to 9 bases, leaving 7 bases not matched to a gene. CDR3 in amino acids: CASSLGTAYRPQHF. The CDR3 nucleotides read TGTGCCAGCAGTTTAGGGACAGCTTATCGGCCCCAGCATTTT.

Here the CDR3 DNA reads TGTGCCAGCAGCCAAGTCGGGCTTGGCTATGGCTACACCTTC. Translation: CASSQVGLGYGYTF. J is TRBJ1-2 and V is TRBV14; D not certain. Trimming pared 1 base from V and 4 bases from J, leaving 10 bases between. This CDR3 contains 14 residues. CDR1 and CDR2 from the germline V gene are SGHDN and FVKESK.

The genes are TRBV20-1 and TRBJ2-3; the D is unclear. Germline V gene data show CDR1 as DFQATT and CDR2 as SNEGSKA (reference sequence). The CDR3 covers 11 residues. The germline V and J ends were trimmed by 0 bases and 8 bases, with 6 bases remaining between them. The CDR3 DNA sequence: TGCAGTGCTAGAGAGTCCGTTACGCAGTATTTT. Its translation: CSARESVTQYF.

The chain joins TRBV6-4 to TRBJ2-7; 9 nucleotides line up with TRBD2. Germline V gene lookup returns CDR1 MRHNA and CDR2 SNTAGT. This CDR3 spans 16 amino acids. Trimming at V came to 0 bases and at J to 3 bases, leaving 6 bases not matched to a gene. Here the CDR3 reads CASSDSGLAGDYEQYF. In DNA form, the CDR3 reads TGTGCCAGCAGTGACTCGGGATTAGCGGGGGACTACGAGCAGTACTTC.

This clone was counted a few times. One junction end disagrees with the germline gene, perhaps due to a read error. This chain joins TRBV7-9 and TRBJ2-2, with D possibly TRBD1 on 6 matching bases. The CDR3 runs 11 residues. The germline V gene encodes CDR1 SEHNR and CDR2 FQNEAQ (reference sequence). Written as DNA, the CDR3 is TGTGCCAGCAGCTTAGAAGGGGGACCGATTTTT. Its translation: CASSLEGGPIF.

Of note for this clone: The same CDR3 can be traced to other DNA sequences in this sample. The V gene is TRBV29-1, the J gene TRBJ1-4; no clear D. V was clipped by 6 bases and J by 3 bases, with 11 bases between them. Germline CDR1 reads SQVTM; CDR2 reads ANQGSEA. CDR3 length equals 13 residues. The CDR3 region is CSVADRPNEKLFF. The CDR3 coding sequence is TGCAGCGTAGCGGACCGTCCTAATGAAAAACTGTTTTTT.

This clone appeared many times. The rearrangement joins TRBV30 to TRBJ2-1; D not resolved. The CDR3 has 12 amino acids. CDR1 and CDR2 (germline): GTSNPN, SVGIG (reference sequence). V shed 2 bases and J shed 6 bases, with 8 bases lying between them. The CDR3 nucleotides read TGTGCCTGGAGTTTTTTGGGCAATGAGCAGTTCTTC. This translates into CAWSFLGNEQFF.

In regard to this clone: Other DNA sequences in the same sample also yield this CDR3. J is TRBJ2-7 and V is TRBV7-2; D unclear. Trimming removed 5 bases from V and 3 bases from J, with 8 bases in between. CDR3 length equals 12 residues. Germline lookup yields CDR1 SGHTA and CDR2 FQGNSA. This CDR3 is CASSLDYYEQYF. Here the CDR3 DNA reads TGTGCCAGCAGCCTGGATTACTACGAGCAGTACTTC.

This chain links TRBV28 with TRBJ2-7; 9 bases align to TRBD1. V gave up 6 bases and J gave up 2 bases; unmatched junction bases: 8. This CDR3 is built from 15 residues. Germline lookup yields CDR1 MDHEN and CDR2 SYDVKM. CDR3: CASSRGQGGTYEQYF. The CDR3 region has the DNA TGTGCCAGCAGCAGGGGACAGGGCGGGACCTACGAGCAGTACTTC. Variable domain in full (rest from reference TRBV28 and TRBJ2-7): DVKVTQSSRYLVKRTGEKVFLECVQDMDHENMFWYRQDPGLGLRLIYFSYDVKMKEKGDIPEGYSVSREKKERFSLILESASTNQTSMYLCASSRGQGGTYEQYFGPGTRLTVT.

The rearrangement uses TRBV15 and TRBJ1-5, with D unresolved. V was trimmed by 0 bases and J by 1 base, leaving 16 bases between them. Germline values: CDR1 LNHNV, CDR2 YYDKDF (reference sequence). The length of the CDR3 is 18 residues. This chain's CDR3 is CATSRDQPRLSSNQPQHF. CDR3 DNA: TGTGCCACCAGCAGAGACCAGCCGAGACTATCCAGCAATCAGCCCCAGCATTTT. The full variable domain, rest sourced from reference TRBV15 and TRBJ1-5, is DAMVIQNPRYQVTQFGKPVTLSCSQTLNHNVMYWYQQKSSQAPKLLFHYYDKDFNNEADTPDNFQSRRPNTSFCFLDIRSPGLGDTAMYLCATSRDQPRLSSNQPQHFGDGTRLSIL.

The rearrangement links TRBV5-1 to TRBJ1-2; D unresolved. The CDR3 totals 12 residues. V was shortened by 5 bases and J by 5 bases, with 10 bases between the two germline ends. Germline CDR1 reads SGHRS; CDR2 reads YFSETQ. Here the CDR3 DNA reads TGCGCCAGCAGTGATGGGCCGTATGGCTACACCTTC. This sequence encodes CASSDGPYGYTF.

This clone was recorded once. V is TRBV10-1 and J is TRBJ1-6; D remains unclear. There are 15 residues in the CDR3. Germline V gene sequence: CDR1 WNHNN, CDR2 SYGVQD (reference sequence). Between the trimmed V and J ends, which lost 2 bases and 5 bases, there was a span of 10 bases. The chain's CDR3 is CASSEGVSDNSPLHF. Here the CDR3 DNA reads TGCGCCAGCAGTGAGGGAGTCTCGGATAATTCACCCCTCCACTTT.

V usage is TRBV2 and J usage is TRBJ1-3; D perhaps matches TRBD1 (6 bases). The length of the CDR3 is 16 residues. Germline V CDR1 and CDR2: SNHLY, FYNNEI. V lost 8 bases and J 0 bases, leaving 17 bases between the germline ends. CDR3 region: CASSLQGEISGNTIYF. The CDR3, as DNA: TGTGCCAGCTCCCTACAGGGCGAGATCTCTGGAAACACCATATATTTT.

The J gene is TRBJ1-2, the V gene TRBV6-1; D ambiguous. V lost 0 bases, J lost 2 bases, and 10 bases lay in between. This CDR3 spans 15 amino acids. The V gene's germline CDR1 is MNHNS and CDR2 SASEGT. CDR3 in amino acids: CASSEAPYTNYGYTF. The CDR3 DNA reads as TGTGCCAGCAGTGAAGCCCCATACACCAACTATGGCTACACCTTC.

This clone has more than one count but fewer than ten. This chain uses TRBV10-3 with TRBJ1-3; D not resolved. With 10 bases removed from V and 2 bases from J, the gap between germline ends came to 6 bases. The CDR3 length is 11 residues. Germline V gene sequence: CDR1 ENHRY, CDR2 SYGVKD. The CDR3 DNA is TGTGCCACCTTGACTGGAAACACCATATATTTT. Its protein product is CATLTGNTIYF.

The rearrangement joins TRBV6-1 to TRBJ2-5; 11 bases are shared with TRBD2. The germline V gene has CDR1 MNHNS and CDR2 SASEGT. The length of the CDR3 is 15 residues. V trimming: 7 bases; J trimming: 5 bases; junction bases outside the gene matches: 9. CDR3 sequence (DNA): TGTGCCAGCACGCGGCTAGCGGGGGGTTGGGAGACCCAGTACTTC. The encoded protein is CASTRLAGGWETQYF.

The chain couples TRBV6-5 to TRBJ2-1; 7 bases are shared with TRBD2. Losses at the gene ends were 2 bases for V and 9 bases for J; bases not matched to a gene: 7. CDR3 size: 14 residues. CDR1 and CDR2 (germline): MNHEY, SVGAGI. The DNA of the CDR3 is TGTGCCAGCAGTTACGTTGCGGGAGACATTGAGCAGTTCTTC. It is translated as CASSYVAGDIEQFF.

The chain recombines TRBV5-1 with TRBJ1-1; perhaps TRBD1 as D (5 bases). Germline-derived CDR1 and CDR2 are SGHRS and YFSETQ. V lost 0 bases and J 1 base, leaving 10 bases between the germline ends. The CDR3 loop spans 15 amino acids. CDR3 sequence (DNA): TGCGCCAGCAGCTTGGGGGGGACCCAGAACACTGAAGCTTTCTTT. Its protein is CASSLGGTQNTEAFF. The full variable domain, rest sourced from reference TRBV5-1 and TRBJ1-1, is KAGVTQTPRYLIKTRGQQVTLSCSPISGHRSVSWYQQTPGQGLQFLFEYFSETQRNKGNFPGRFSGRQFSNSRSEMNVSTLELGDSALYLCASSLGGTQNTEAFFGQGTRLTVV.

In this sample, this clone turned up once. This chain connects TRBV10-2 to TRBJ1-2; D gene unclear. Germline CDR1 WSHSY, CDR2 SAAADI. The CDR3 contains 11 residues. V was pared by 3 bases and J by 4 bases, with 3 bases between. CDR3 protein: CASSDAYGYTF. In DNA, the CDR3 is TGCGCCAGCAGTGACGCCTATGGCTACACCTTC.

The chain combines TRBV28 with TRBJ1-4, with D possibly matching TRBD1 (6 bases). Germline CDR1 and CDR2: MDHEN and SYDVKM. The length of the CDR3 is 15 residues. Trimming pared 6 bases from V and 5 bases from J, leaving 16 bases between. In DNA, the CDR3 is TGTGCCAGCAGACCCTCGGACAGAGCAAATGAAAAACTGTTTTTT. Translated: CASRPSDRANEKLFF.

CDR3 DNA sequence: TGTGCCAGCAGTGGGGCGCCCGGGAGGGGGTCGAGCTCTGGAAACACCATATATTTT. This translates into CASSGAPGRGSSSGNTIYF. This rearrangement joins TRBV2 to TRBJ1-3; D is perhaps TRBD1 (6 bases). V lost 4 bases to trimming and J lost 0 bases, with 22 bases between them. Germline V lookup: CDR1 SNHLY, CDR2 FYNNEI. The CDR3 sequence is 19 residues long.